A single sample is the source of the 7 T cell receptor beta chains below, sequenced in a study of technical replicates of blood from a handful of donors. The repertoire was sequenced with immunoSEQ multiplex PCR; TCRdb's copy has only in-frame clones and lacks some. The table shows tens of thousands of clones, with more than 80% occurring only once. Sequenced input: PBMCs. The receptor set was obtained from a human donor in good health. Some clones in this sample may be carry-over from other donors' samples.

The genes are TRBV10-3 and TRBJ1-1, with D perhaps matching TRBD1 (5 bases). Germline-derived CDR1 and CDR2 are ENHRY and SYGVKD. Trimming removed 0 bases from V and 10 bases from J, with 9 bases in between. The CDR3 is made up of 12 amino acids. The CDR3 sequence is CAISESGLVAFF. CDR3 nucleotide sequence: TGTGCCATCAGTGAGTCGGGGCTGGTAGCTTTCTTT.

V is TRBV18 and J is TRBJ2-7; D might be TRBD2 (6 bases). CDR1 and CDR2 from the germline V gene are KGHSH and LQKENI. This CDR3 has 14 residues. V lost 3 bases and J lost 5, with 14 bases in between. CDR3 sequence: CASSPRAGTDEQYF. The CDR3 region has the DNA TGTGCCAGCTCACCTCGGGCAGGGACTGACGAGCAGTACTTC.

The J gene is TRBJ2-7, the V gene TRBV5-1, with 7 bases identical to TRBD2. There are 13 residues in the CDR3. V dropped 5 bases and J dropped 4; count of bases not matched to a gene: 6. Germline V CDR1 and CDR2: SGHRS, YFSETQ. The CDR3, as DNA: TGCGCCAGCAGACGACTAGCTCGATACGAGCAGTACTTC. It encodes CASRRLARYEQYF.

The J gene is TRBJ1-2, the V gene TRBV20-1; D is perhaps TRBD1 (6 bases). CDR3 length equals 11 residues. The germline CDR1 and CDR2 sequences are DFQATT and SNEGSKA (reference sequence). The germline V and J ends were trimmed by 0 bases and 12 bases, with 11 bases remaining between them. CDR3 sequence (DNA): TGCAGTGCTAGAGATCAAAGGGGGAACACCTTC. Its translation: CSARDQRGNTF.

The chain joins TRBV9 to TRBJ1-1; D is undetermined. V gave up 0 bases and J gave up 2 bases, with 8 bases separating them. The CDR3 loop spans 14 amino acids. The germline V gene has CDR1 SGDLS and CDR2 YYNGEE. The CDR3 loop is CASSVGRINTEAFF. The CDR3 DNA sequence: TGTGCCAGCAGCGTAGGCAGAATTAACACTGAAGCTTTCTTT.

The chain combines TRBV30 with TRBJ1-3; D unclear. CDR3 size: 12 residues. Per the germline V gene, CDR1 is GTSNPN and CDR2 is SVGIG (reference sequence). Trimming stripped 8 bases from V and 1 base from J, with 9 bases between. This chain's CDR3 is CAEIRSGNTIYF. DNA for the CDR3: TGTGCCGAGATCCGTTCTGGAAACACCATATATTTT.

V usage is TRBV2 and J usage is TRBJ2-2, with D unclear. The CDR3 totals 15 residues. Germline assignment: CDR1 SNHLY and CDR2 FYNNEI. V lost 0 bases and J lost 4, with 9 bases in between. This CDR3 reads CASSEALLSTGELFF. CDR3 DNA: TGTGCCAGCAGTGAAGCGCTTTTGAGCACCGGGGAGCTGTTTTTT.